This T cell receptor (beta chain) was recorded in a study of T cells after yellow fever vaccination. To note about this clonotype: The antigen remains undetermined.

TCRdb called the 5' RACE reads again in MiXCR, with one record for every CDR3 protein. The data show 500,000 to 650,000 distinct CDR3 sequences, 9% to 15% seen once. Study-wide results and caveats: Although most clonotypes did not, a small share appeared in both CD4 and CD8 compartments. Abundant bulk-derived clonotypes could contaminate FACS-sorted repertoires. Post-booster repertoires again held most primary-vaccination clones (approximately 96% CD4, 85% to 90% CD8).

This material consisted of PBMCs, taken on the day of the yellow fever booster vaccination. The sequence derives from a man aged 30 to 39 who received the YFV17D yellow fever vaccine.

The CDR3: CASSLQQGRDTQYF. As DNA, the CDR3 is TGCGCCAGCAGCTTGCAACAGGGCAGAGATACGCAGTATTTT. The chain couples TRBV5-1 to TRBJ2-3; a weak D match, TRBD1 (6 bases). Germline V gives CDR1 SGHRS, CDR2 YFSETQ. This CDR3 has 14 amino acids. V was shortened by 1 base and J by 5 bases, with 11 bases between the two germline ends.